The next 27 T cell receptor beta chains were all read from a single sample in a study of cytomegalovirus exposure and HLA in healthy donors. Sequenced by immunoSEQ multiplex PCR; TCRdb stores in-frame clones only, minus some. The top ten clones hold about 1.6% of a sample with 150,000 to 200,000 clones, 86% of them seen once. The sequenced sample was PBMCs. The source of these receptors is a woman aged 18-29 years in good health and CMV-seronegative.

The rearrangement joins TRBV6-4 to TRBJ2-3; tentative D call: TRBD1 (6 bases). The germline CDR1 and CDR2 sequences are MRHNA and SNTAGT. The CDR3 runs 15 residues. Between the trimmed V and J ends, which lost 2 bases and 3 bases, there was a span of 12 bases. DNA for the CDR3: TGTGCCAGCAGTGACGGGGGCCGGAGGACAGATACGCAGTATTTT. Residues: CASSDGGRRTDTQYF.

For the CDR3, the DNA is TGTGCCAGCAGCCAAGTCGGGACAGTGAATCAGCCCCAGCATTTT. Its translation is CASSQVGTVNQPQHF. The genes are TRBV4-2 and TRBJ1-5; 7 nucleotides align to TRBD1. Germline loops: CDR1 LGHNA, CDR2 YNFKEQ. With 1 base clipped from V and 4 bases from J, the junction kept 4 bases outside the gene matches. This CDR3 has 15 residues.

This chain links TRBV6-1 with TRBJ2-7; 11 nucleotides align to TRBD2. The CDR3 covers 13 residues. Germline trimming cut 6 bases from V and 2 bases from J; bases unmatched to any gene: 0. Germline values: CDR1 MNHNS, CDR2 SASEGT. The CDR3 loop reads CASRLAGAYEQYF. In nucleotides, the CDR3 is TGTGCCAGCAGACTAGCGGGGGCCTACGAGCAGTACTTC.

The V call is TRBV6-1, the J call TRBJ2-5, with TRBD2 matching over 8 bases. CDR3 length: 15 amino acids. V was clipped by 3 bases and J by 9 bases; unmatched bases: 12. Germline CDR1 MNHNS, CDR2 SASEGT. CDR3 in DNA: TGTGCCAGCAGTGACAGCGGGAACCCCGGGAGGGCCCAGTACTTC. Its translation: CASSDSGNPGRAQYF.

This chain joins TRBV5-4 and TRBJ2-7, with 9 bases lining up with TRBD1. Germline-derived CDR1 and CDR2 are SGHNT and YYREEE (reference sequence). This CDR3 comprises 14 residues. V lost 4 bases to trimming and J lost 5 bases; unmatched junction nucleotides: 7. CDR3 bases: TGTGCCAGCAGCCCGGGGACAGGGCGCGACGAGCAGTACTTC. It is translated as CASSPGTGRDEQYF.

The chain joins TRBV5-1 to TRBJ2-5; D is undetermined. CDR1 and CDR2 from the germline V gene are SGHRS and YFSETQ. V lost 4 bases to trimming and J lost 2 bases, with 12 bases between them. The CDR3 loop spans 14 amino acids. In DNA form, the CDR3 reads TGCGCCAGCAGCCGCCCTACTCCACAAGAGACCCAGTACTTC. It is translated as CASSRPTPQETQYF.

The chain recombines TRBV7-9 with TRBJ1-1; D is ambiguous. The V gene's germline CDR1 is SEHNR and CDR2 FQNEAQ (reference sequence). Trimming left V 6 bases short and J 1 base short, with 9 bases between. The CDR3 covers 13 residues. CDR3 sequence (DNA): TGTGCCAGCAGAGAACAGCCGAACACTGAAGCTTTCTTT. Translation: CASREQPNTEAFF.

The rearrangement links TRBV19 to TRBJ2-2, with D possibly being TRBD2 (6 bases). The CDR3 spans 14 residues. Germline V CDR1 and CDR2: LNHDA, SQIVND (reference sequence). The V end was cut by 7 bases, the J end by 5 bases, with 14 bases between. The CDR3 loop is CASIAGRMTGELFF. CDR3 coding DNA: TGTGCCAGTATCGCGGGACGGATGACCGGGGAGCTGTTTTTT.

This clone was seen only a few times. The J gene is TRBJ2-7, the V gene TRBV7-8; weak D call: TRBD1 (6 bases). CDR3 size: 15 residues. Germline V CDR1 and CDR2: SGHVS, FQNEAQ. With 5 bases removed from V and 1 base from J, the gap between germline ends came to 15 bases. As DNA, the CDR3 is TGTGCCAGCAGCCAAGGACAGCCTCTTTCCTACGAGCAGTACTTC. This codes for CASSQGQPLSYEQYF.

This clone was seen ten or more times. V gene TRBV27 combines with J gene TRBJ1-6, with D hard to call. The CDR3 sequence is 12 residues long. The germline V gene has CDR1 MNHEY and CDR2 SMNVEV (reference sequence). The V end was cut by 6 bases, the J end by 7 bases, with 7 bases between. CDR3 sequence (DNA): TGTGCCAGCAGGGCAGTAAATTCACCCCTCCACTTT. This translates into CASRAVNSPLHF.

The V gene is TRBV9, the J gene TRBJ2-1; D unclear. Germline CDR1 and CDR2: SGDLS and YYNGEE. The CDR3 consists of 16 residues. Trimming removed 4 bases at V and 6 bases at J, with 20 bases between. Here the CDR3 reads CASSLHPLFEVNEQFF. CDR3 bases: TGTGCCAGCAGCCTCCACCCTCTTTTCGAGGTCAATGAGCAGTTCTTC.

On this clone itself: Distinct nucleotide sequences in the sample also encode this CDR3. The rearrangement joins TRBV6-5 to TRBJ2-3, with 10 bases lining up with TRBD1. CDR3 length equals 15 residues. With 3 bases clipped from V and 3 bases from J, the junction kept 3 bases outside the gene matches. The germline V gene has CDR1 MNHEY and CDR2 SVGAGI. The CDR3 DNA sequence: TGTGCCAGCAGTTATGGACAGGGGGGAACAGATACGCAGTATTTT. This codes for CASSYGQGGTDTQYF.

The chain joins TRBV14 to TRBJ2-7; TRBD1 matches 9 bases. V dropped 0 bases and J dropped 1; count of bases not matched to a gene: 22. The CDR3 totals 22 residues. Germline loops: CDR1 SGHDN, CDR2 FVKESK. The CDR3 loop is CASSQEGPGQGRYRVESYEQYF. In DNA form, the CDR3 reads TGTGCCAGCAGCCAAGAGGGGCCCGGACAGGGGAGATATCGGGTGGAATCCTACGAGCAGTACTTC.

V gene TRBV2 combines with J gene TRBJ1-3, with 7 bases aligning to TRBD1. CDR3 size: 15 residues. V gave up 2 bases and J gave up 4 bases; unmatched junction bases: 5. Germline CDR1 and CDR2: SNHLY and FYNNEI. CDR3 region: CASSETGTAGNTIYF. The CDR3 DNA follows: TGTGCCAGCAGTGAAACAGGGACAGCAGGAAACACCATATATTTT.

The V and J genes are TRBV7-9 and TRBJ2-4; 8 positions agree with TRBD1. There are 15 residues in the CDR3. Looked up from germline, CDR1 is SEHNR and CDR2 is FQNEAQ (reference sequence). With 1 base clipped from V and 7 bases from J, the junction kept 6 bases outside the gene matches. CDR3 residues: CASSLGQGSDNIQYF. The CDR3 DNA sequence: TGTGCCAGCAGCTTAGGACAGGGGTCGGATAACATTCAGTACTTC.

The V and J genes are TRBV7-9 and TRBJ1-1; possibly TRBD1 for D (5 bases). CDR3 length equals 12 residues. Trimming cost V 5 bases and J 5 bases, with 9 bases left between them. The germline CDR1 and CDR2 sequences are SEHNR and FQNEAQ (reference sequence). The CDR3 region is CASSQAGTEAFF. The CDR3, as DNA: TGTGCCAGCAGCCAAGCAGGGACTGAAGCTTTCTTT.

The V and J genes are TRBV29-1 and TRBJ1-2; tentatively, D is TRBD1 (6 bases). The CDR3 loop spans 13 amino acids. The germline V gene has CDR1 SQVTM and CDR2 ANQGSEA. The germline V and J ends were trimmed by 4 bases and 4 bases, with 13 bases remaining between them. The CDR3 DNA reads TGCAGCGTTGTCCCCACAGGGATCTATGGCTACACCTTC. Translating it yields CSVVPTGIYGYTF.

This chain uses TRBV6-5 with TRBJ2-1; possibly TRBD2 for D (6 bases). This CDR3 is 11 amino acids long. The V and J ends lost 11 bases and 15 bases respectively, with 20 bases between them. The germline gives CDR1 MNHEY, CDR2 SVGAGI. CDR3 nucleotide sequence: TGTGCCGTATTTTCCGGGACTCTGGGGTTCTTC. The encoded protein is CAVFSGTLGFF.

The V call is TRBV5-6, the J call TRBJ2-1, with TRBD2 as a possible D gene (6 bases). The CDR3 is 14 residues long. Per the germline V gene, CDR1 is SGHDT and CDR2 is YYEEEE. Trimming removed 4 bases from V and 9 bases from J, with 17 bases in between. This CDR3 reads CASSLRREGAEQFF. The CDR3 bases are TGTGCCAGCAGCCTGAGGCGGGAAGGGGCTGAGCAGTTCTTC.

This clone was found a few times. This chain links TRBV7-2 with TRBJ2-2; no reliable D call. Germline CDR1 is SGHTA and CDR2 is FQGNSA. The length of the CDR3 is 13 residues. V lost 0 bases and J lost 7, with 6 bases in between. CDR3 DNA: TGTGCCAGCAGCTTAGCGAGCTACGGGGAGCTGTTTTTT. Translation gives CASSLASYGELFF.

CDR3 in DNA: TGCGCCAGCAGCCCCCTGAGCGGGGGGGCCACAGATACGCAGTATTTT. It specifies CASSPLSGGATDTQYF. The rearrangement uses TRBV5-1 and TRBJ2-3; 10 bases are shared with TRBD2. Germline loops: CDR1 SGHRS, CDR2 YFSETQ. V gave up 4 bases and J gave up 2 bases; unmatched junction bases: 7. The CDR3 consists of 16 residues.

The chain uses TRBV2 and TRBJ2-2; TRBD1 matches at 7 bases. The junction had 6 bases not matched to a gene; V was cut back by 6 bases and J by 2 bases. The CDR3 totals 15 residues. CDR1 and CDR2 from the germline V gene are SNHLY and FYNNEI. CDR3 protein: CASRWGQSNTGELFF. As DNA, the CDR3 is TGTGCCAGCAGATGGGGACAGAGCAACACCGGGGAGCTGTTTTTT.

The V gene is TRBV7-6, the J gene TRBJ2-5; D may be TRBD1 (6 bases). The germline V and J ends were trimmed by 5 bases and 2 bases, with 12 bases remaining between them. CDR1 and CDR2 (germline): SGHVS, FNYEAQ. There are 14 residues in the CDR3. CDR3: CASSPGTIQETQYF. In DNA form, the CDR3 reads TGTGCCAGCAGCCCAGGGACAATTCAAGAGACCCAGTACTTC.

In nucleotides, the CDR3 is TGTGCCAGCAGCTCCGGGATGCAGCGGGCAGATACGCAGTATTTT. Protein: CASSSGMQRADTQYF. The chain employs TRBV6-5 and TRBJ2-3; TRBD2 is a possible D gene (6 bases). The CDR3 length is 15 residues. V shed 6 bases and J shed 4 bases, with 17 bases lying between them. Looked up from germline, CDR1 is MNHEY and CDR2 is SVGAGI.

As to this clone: The same CDR3 also results from other DNA sequences found in this sample. The J gene is TRBJ2-7, the V gene TRBV6-5, with TRBD2 matching over 10 bases. This CDR3 has 14 amino acids. Losses at the gene ends were 4 bases for V and 3 bases for J; bases not matched to a gene: 3. Germline CDR1 is MNHEY and CDR2 is SVGAGI. CDR3 in amino acids: CASSWTSGRYEQYF. CDR3 DNA sequence: TGTGCCAGCAGTTGGACTAGCGGACGCTACGAGCAGTACTTC.

The CDR3 DNA reads as TGTGCCAGCAGTCCACTAGCACCCTCCTACAATGAGCAGTTCTTC. Protein product: CASSPLAPSYNEQFF. The rearrangement joins TRBV2 to TRBJ2-1; D might be TRBD2 (6 bases). The CDR3 is made up of 15 amino acids. Germline V gene data show CDR1 as SNHLY and CDR2 as FYNNEI. Trimming pared 5 bases from V and 0 bases from J, leaving 11 bases between.

The DNA of the CDR3 is TGTGCCAGCAGAGCCAGTGGGAGCACTGAAGCTTTCTTT. Translated: CASRASGSTEAFF. V usage is TRBV6-4 and J usage is TRBJ1-1; D remains ambiguous. In germline, CDR1 is MRHNA, CDR2 SNTAGT. There are 13 residues in the CDR3. V lost 6 bases, J lost 4 bases, and 12 bases lay in between.